Given below is one T cell receptor (beta chain) in context. The germline V gene has CDR1 SGHRS and CDR2 YFSETQ. The CDR3 sequence is 14 residues long. The V end lost 0 bases, the J end lost 1 base, and 7 bases lay between the germline ends. The entry originates in a study of shared clonotypes between healthy human individuals. Repertoires were generated with immunoSEQ multiplex PCR, while TCRdb's copy carries only in-frame clones and drops some. The sample shows some 530,000 clones, approximately 81% of them seen only once. Sequenced material: PBMCs. The sequence was collected from a woman aged 40 to 50 in good health. Some clones in this sample may be carry-over from other donors' samples. The genes are TRBV5-1 and TRBJ2-5; D might be TRBD1 (5 bases). The CDR3 coding sequence is TGCGCCAGCAGCTTGGAGGGGATCCAAGAGACCCAGTACTTC. Translation gives CASSLEGIQETQYF.